These 5 T cell receptor beta chains originate from one sample sequenced in a study of T cell clonality in common variable immunodeficiency (dated by TCRdb to the mid-2010s). The protocol used for the library was the immunoSEQ multiplex PCR assay. TCRdb re-hosts the immuneACCESS table, in-frame sequences only. Its copies lack some clones; in the studies checked, an unresolved V gene accounts for under half of them, and the cause for the rest is not known. In this sample, over 35,000 clones appear, none counted once only. About 0.73% of the sample belongs to the ten largest clones. The sequenced sample consisted of peripheral blood mononuclear cells. The receptors shown here come from a person between 18 and 70 years old in good health.

This clone came up many times. With the read ending 3 residues before the CDR3 end, the germline J gene is used to fill in that end. The chain carries TRBV29-1 and TRBJ1-2, with TRBD1 as a possible D gene (5 bases). V was pared by 5 bases and J by 7 bases, with 14 bases between. Per germline, CDR1 SQVTM and CDR2 ANQGSEA. The CDR3 runs to 12 residues. The part of the CDR3 DNA that was read is TGCAGCGTTAGCAGGGTATCGAGTGGC. It translates to CSVSRVSSG. The full-length CDR3 reads as CSVSRVSSGYTF.

Ten or more counts support this clone. CDR3 amino acids: CASSLIGATGELFF. Incomplete CDR3 DNA: TGTGCCAGCAGCTTAATAGGGGCCACCGGGGAG. V is TRBV7-3 and J is TRBJ2-2; D might be TRBD1 (5 bases). From the germline J gene comes the end of the CDR3, since the read stops 3 residues before it. Germline V gene lookup returns CDR1 SGHTA and CDR2 FQGTGA. V gave up 1 base and J gave up 4 bases, with 7 bases separating them. The CDR3 runs 14 residues.

Ten or more counts support this clone. Read data end 3 residues before the CDR3 end; the end is taken from the germline J gene. V gene TRBV12-3 or TRBV12-4 combines with J gene TRBJ2-7; TRBD1 aligns across 9 bases. The length of the CDR3 is 14 residues. The V and J ends lost 5 bases and 4 bases, in that order; junction bases with no gene match: 6. The part of the CDR3 DNA that was read is TGTGCCAGCAGTACAGGGGGCAAAAAATACGAG. It specifies CASSTGGKKYE. In full, the CDR3 reads CASSTGGKKYEQYF.

This clone came up many times. With the read ending 3 residues before the CDR3 end, the germline J gene is used to fill in that end. This rearrangement joins TRBV30 to TRBJ2-5; 7 positions agree with TRBD1. Unmatched junction bases numbered 13, after V lost 5 bases and J lost 7 bases. CDR3 length: 14 residues. Germline V gene sequence: CDR1 GTSNPN, CDR2 SVGIG (reference sequence). Here the CDR3 reads CAWSTGMEGGTQYF. The part of the CDR3 DNA that was read is TGTGCCTGGTCGACAGGGATGGAAGGGGGGACC. The complete variable domain, with remaining parts taken from reference TRBV30 and TRBJ2-5, reads SQTIHQWPATLVQPVGSPLSLECTVEGTSNPNLYWYRQAAGRGLQLLFYSVGIGQISSEVPQNLSASRPQDRQFILSSKKLLLSDSGFYLCAWSTGMEGGTQYFGPGTRLLVL.

In this sample, this clone turned up many times. From the germline J gene comes the end of the CDR3, since the read stops 3 residues before it. V and J are TRBV5-1 and TRBJ1-4, with D uncertain. Germline V lookup: CDR1 SGHRS, CDR2 YFSETQ. The CDR3 is 15 amino acids. V lost 0 bases and J 8 bases, leaving 14 bases between the germline ends. The sequenced CDR3 bases are TGCGCCAGCAGCTTGGTCTCCCAGAGGGTGGAAAAA. It is translated as CASSLVSQRVEK. The entire CDR3 reads CASSLVSQRVEKLFF. The variable domain in full, completed from reference TRBV5-1 and TRBJ1-4, reads KAGVTQTPRYLIKTRGQQVTLSCSPISGHRSVSWYQQTPGQGLQFLFEYFSETQRNKGNFPGRFSGRQFSNSRSEMNVSTLELGDSALYLCASSLVSQRVEKLFFGSGTQLSVL.